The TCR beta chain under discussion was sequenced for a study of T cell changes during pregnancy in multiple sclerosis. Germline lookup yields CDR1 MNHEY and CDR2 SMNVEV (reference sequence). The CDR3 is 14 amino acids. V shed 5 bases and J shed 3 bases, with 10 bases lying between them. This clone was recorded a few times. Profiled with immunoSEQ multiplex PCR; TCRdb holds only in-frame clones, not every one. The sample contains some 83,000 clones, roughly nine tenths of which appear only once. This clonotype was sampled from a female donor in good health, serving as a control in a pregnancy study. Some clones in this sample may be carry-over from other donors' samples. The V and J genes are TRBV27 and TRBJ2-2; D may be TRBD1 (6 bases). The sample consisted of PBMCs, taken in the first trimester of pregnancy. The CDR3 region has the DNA TGTGCCAGCAGTATACAGGGAGACACCGGGGAGCTGTTTTTT. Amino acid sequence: CASSIQGDTGELFF.